The T cell receptor (beta chain) under discussion was sequenced for a study of human T cells and chemical hapten exposure. Germline V gene data show CDR1 as DFQATT and CDR2 as SNEGSKA (reference sequence). This CDR3 has 13 residues. V was cut by 7 bases and J by 4 bases, with 14 bases left in between. Overall study findings and caveats: Counts of expanded TCRs (at PT1) showed a positive correlation with patch test score.

This clonotype was seen more than once but under ten times. Its antigen is still unknown. Original processing methods: Sequenced samples showed a median of around 100,000 TCRs each, with counts running from roughly 23,000 to 700,000. TCRdb re-called the RACE reads through MiXCR, storing one row per CDR3 protein. These V and J calls derive from TCRdb rather than the authors' analysis. The table records some 180,000 distinct CDR3 sequences, around 24% of them present only once. The time point denotes: patch test 1, 2 weeks after DPC sensitization. This sample's treatment: therapeutic diphenylcyclopropenone sensitization with weekly scalp DPC. Researchers extracted total RNA from unfractionated whole blood.

Source: whole blood, taken in connection with sensitization to the hapten diphenylcyclopropenone (DPC). The TCR sequence derives from a woman between 50 and 59 years old with alopecia areata. Some clones in this sample may be carry-over from other donors' samples. V usage is TRBV20-1 and J usage is TRBJ2-4, with TRBD2 as a possible D gene (7 bases). CDR3 sequence (DNA): TGCAGTGGAGGGGGGGCGACAAAAAACATTCAGTACTTC. Translating it yields CSGGGATKNIQYF.